The T cell receptor beta chain under discussion was sequenced for a study of Ad26.COV2.S vaccination and SARS-CoV-2 variants. The wider study: A COV1001 Ad26.COV2.S trial-arm participant provided the sample.

Indicated treatment: 19 received Ad26.COV2.S at low or high dose, single or two shots; several received placebo; per-sample allocation not given. Sampling was done on day 63 after the first vaccine or placebo injection. The study's findings and limits: Non-spike TCR breadth did not differ much between vaccine and placebo recipients.

Profiled with immunoSEQ multiplex PCR; TCRdb holds only in-frame clones, not every one. The sample yields about 440,000 clones, around nine tenths seen once. On this clone: Its specificity is not known. The same CDR3 is also encoded by other DNA sequences in this sample.

This specimen was peripheral blood, taken in a trial of Ad26.COV2.S vaccine versus placebo. The source is a person aged 18-65 years who received the Ad26.COV2.S COVID-19 vaccine or a placebo.

CDR3 sequence (DNA): TGTGCCAGCACCGGGACGGAAGCTTTCTTT. Amino acids: CASTGTEAFF. V is TRBV19 and J is TRBJ1-1; tentatively, D is TRBD1 (5 bases). The V gene's germline CDR1 is LNHDA and CDR2 SQIVND (reference sequence). CDR3 length: 10 residues. V was trimmed by 9 bases and J by 8 bases, leaving 10 bases between them.